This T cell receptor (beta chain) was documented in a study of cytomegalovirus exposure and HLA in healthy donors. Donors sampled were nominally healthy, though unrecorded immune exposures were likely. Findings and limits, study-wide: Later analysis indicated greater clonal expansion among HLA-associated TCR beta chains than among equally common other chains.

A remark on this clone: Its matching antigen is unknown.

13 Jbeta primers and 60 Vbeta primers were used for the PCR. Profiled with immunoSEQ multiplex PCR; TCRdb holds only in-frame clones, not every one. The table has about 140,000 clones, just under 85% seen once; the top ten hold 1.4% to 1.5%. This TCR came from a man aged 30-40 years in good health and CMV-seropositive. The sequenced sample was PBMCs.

The CDR3 sequence: CASSPPGQINTEAFF. The CDR3 coding sequence is TGTGCCAGCAGTCCACCGGGACAGATAAACACTGAAGCTTTCTTT. J is TRBJ1-1 and V is TRBV6-4; 7 bases map to TRBD1. V lost 5 bases and J lost 2; bases outside the gene matches: 8. Germline V gene data show CDR1 as MRHNA and CDR2 as SNTAGT. The CDR3 sequence is 15 residues long.